This TCR beta chain was retrieved from a study of cytomegalovirus exposure and HLA in healthy donors. Germline V CDR1 and CDR2: SGHRS, YFSETQ. There are 17 residues in the CDR3. Deletions cut 0 bases from V and 4 bases from J, with 17 bases between. Separate from the roughly 700-subject first cohort was the roughly 120-subject validation cohort, to which the donors belonged. This clone has just one count. Repertoires were generated with immunoSEQ multiplex PCR, while TCRdb's copy carries only in-frame clones and drops some. There are 120,000 or so clones in the sample; around nine tenths occur only once, and 2% lies in the top ten.

The chain has TRBV5-1 and TRBJ2-1, with D possibly matching TRBD2 (6 bases). Sequencing used PBMCs. The sequence was obtained from a woman aged 18-35 years in good health and CMV-seronegative. In DNA, the CDR3 is TGCGCCAGCAGCTTGGCGGACTACCCCCAAAGATACAATGAGCAGTTCTTC. It translates to CASSLADYPQRYNEQFF.